One sample yielded the 28 T cell receptor beta chains listed below, sequenced in a study of T cells after yellow fever vaccination. TCRdb called the 5' RACE reads again in MiXCR, with one record for every CDR3 protein. The data contain about 550,000 distinct CDR3 sequences, roughly 19% of them singletons. Sequenced material: PBMCs, taken 15 days after the yellow fever booster vaccination. These TCRs come from a man aged 25-45 years who received the YFV17D yellow fever vaccine.

The table lists this clonotype with a few counts. The genes are TRBV29-1 and TRBJ2-1; 8 bases are shared with TRBD2. The ends lost 2 bases at V and 1 base at J; junction bases unmatched: 1. The germline gives CDR1 SQVTM, CDR2 ANQGSEA. This CDR3 has 14 residues. The CDR3 DNA sequence: TGCAGCGTTGAAAGCGGGAGTTCCTACAATGAGCAGTTCTTC. Its protein product is CSVESGSSYNEQFF.

This clonotype occurred a few times. The chain employs TRBV20-1 and TRBJ2-7, with no clear D. This CDR3 comprises 14 residues. With 2 bases removed from V and 2 bases from J, the gap between germline ends came to 13 bases. The germline gives CDR1 DFQATT, CDR2 SNEGSKA (reference sequence). For the CDR3, the DNA is TGCAGTGCTAGATTTGGGTCAGCAACCTACGAGCAGTACTTC. Translating it yields CSARFGSATYEQYF.

This clonotype was recorded a few times. This CDR3 is CASSNRRIGETQYF. The CDR3 DNA sequence: TGTGCCAGTAGTAACAGGCGGATCGGGGAGACCCAGTACTTC. The rearrangement joins TRBV19 to TRBJ2-5; possible D gene TRBD1, 5 bases. The germline V gene has CDR1 LNHDA and CDR2 SQIVND (reference sequence). The length of the CDR3 is 14 residues. The V end was cut by 4 bases, the J end by 5 bases, with 14 bases between.

This clonotype has a handful of counts. The chain links TRBV21-1 to TRBJ2-1; the table's D call, TRBD1, has no DNA check behind it. TRBV21-1 is shown as a pseudogene. There are 16 residues in the CDR3. The DNA for the CDR3 is TGTGCCAGCAGCAAAGCTGAGGGGTTCTCCTGCAATGAGCAGTTCTTC. Amino acids: CASSKAEGFSCNEQFF.

J is TRBJ2-1 and V is TRBV7-9, with 10 bases lining up with TRBD2. The germline gives CDR1 SEHNR, CDR2 FQNEAQ (reference sequence). The CDR3 has 15 residues. V was clipped by 3 bases and J by 9 bases; unmatched bases: 8. The CDR3 nucleotides are TGTGCCAGCAGCTTCTTTGAGCGGGAGGGGGGTGAGCAGTTCTTC. This sequence encodes CASSFFEREGGEQFF.

The rearrangement links TRBV4-3 to TRBJ2-5; D is possibly TRBD1 or TRBD2 (5 bases each). The end of the DNA aligns better with TRBJ2-1, so the J call may be wrong. The CDR3 consists of 19 residues. Germline V gene data show CDR1 as LGHNA and CDR2 as YSLEER. The CDR3 DNA sequence: TGCGCCAGCAGCCAAGATCCCCCAGGGACGGTGGGAGATCAAGAGACCCAGTTCTTC. It codes for CASSQDPPGTVGDQETQFF.

This clonotype has a handful of counts. The DNA of the CDR3 is TGCGCCAGCAGCTTGGGCGACAGCATTGGGGAGCTGTTTTTT. Translation gives CASSLGDSIGELFF. This chain uses TRBV5-1 with TRBJ2-2, with D tentatively TRBD1 (5 bases). The CDR3 length is 14 residues. The V gene's germline CDR1 is SGHRS and CDR2 YFSETQ. Trimming left V 0 bases short and J 8 bases short, with 11 bases between.

This clonotype was detected a few times. The chain employs TRBV27 and TRBJ1-4; no firm D call. V was trimmed by 4 bases and J by 8 bases, leaving 8 bases between them. Germline CDR1 reads MNHEY; CDR2 reads SMNVEV (reference sequence). CDR3 length: 12 amino acids. CDR3 sequence reads: CASSSIGEKLFF. The DNA for the CDR3 is TGTGCCAGCAGTTCAATAGGAGAAAAACTGTTTTTT.

This sequence joins TRBV5-1 and TRBJ2-7, with D hard to call. The CDR3 sequence is 14 residues long. V gave up 4 bases and J gave up 0 bases, with 11 bases separating them. CDR1 is SGHRS and CDR2 is YFSETQ in the germline V gene. CDR3 amino acids: CASSAVGNSYEQYF. The DNA for the CDR3 is TGCGCCAGCAGCGCGGTGGGCAACTCCTACGAGCAGTACTTC.

There are a few counts of this clonotype. Here the CDR3 DNA reads TGTGCCAGCAGTTTTCGACAGGGCGGTGAAGCTTTCTTT. Its translation: CASSFRQGGEAFF. The genes are TRBV12-3 or TRBV12-4 and TRBJ1-1, with 7 bases matching TRBD1. J was trimmed by 7 bases and V by 3 bases; bases with no gene match: 5. This CDR3 spans 13 amino acids.

In its sample, this clonotype was seen a few times. The chain recombines TRBV12-3 or TRBV12-4 with TRBJ2-5, with 10 positions matching TRBD1. The J segment lost 4 bases and the V segment lost 6 bases, leaving 5 bases of the junction unmatched. This CDR3 has 14 amino acids. The DNA for the CDR3 is TGTGCCAGCAGGGGACAGGGGAAGGGAGAGACCCAGTACTTC. Protein sequence: CASRGQGKGETQYF.

The CDR3 DNA reads as TGTGCCAGCAGCCTCATCAAAGAGACCCAGTACTTC. This codes for CASSLIKETQYF. The chain combines TRBV5-5 with TRBJ2-5; D not resolved. The ends were cut back, 4 bases at V and 3 bases at J, with 7 bases in the middle. Germline CDR1 and CDR2: SGHKS and YYEKEE (reference sequence). This CDR3 is built from 12 residues.

This clonotype appeared a few times. The J gene is TRBJ2-7, the V gene TRBV6-2 or TRBV6-3; no clear D. CDR3 size: 13 residues. V was clipped by 3 bases and J by 5 bases, with 11 bases between them. Germline CDR1 MNHEY, CDR2 SVGEGT. The CDR3 region has the DNA TGTGCCAGCAGTTATAACGTCTTCCACGAGCAGTACTTC. It yields the protein CASSYNVFHEQYF.

V gene TRBV7-3 combines with J gene TRBJ2-5; TRBD2 might be the D (5 bases). CDR1 is SGHTA, CDR2 FQGTGA, per germline. Trimming took off 5 bases at V and 8 bases at J, with 15 bases between the two ends. The CDR3 runs to 13 residues. The CDR3 coding sequence is TGTGCCAGCAGCAAATTAACCAGCGGAACCCAGTACTTC. Residues: CASSKLTSGTQYF.

This chain uses TRBV7-9 with TRBJ1-5; 10 positions match TRBD1. Germline V gene lookup returns CDR1 SEHNR and CDR2 FQNEAQ (reference sequence). V lost 3 bases to trimming and J lost 3 bases; unmatched junction nucleotides: 2. The CDR3 extends over 15 amino acids. The CDR3 sequence is CASSLTGGFNQPQHF. CDR3 DNA: TGTGCCAGCAGCTTGACAGGGGGCTTCAATCAGCCCCAGCATTTT.

This clonotype was found a few times. The chain carries TRBV14 and TRBJ2-1, with TRBD2 matching over 11 bases. The CDR3 loop spans 15 amino acids. Trimming took 5 bases from V and 7 from J; bases not matched to a gene: 7. Germline V gene data show CDR1 as SGHDN and CDR2 as FVKESK. DNA of the CDR3: TGTGCCAGCAGCTATACTAGCGGGAGAGGGAATGAGCAGTTCTTC. This sequence encodes CASSYTSGRGNEQFF. Looking up the rest from reference TRBV14 and TRBJ2-1 gives the full variable domain: EAGVTQFPSHSVIEKGQTVTLRCDPISGHDNLYWYRRVMGKEIKFLLHFVKESKQDESGMPNNRFLAERTGGTYSTLKVQPAELEDSGVYFCASSYTSGRGNEQFFGPGTRLTVL.

This chain uses TRBV21-1 with TRBJ2-7. TRBV21-1 has pseudogene status. This CDR3 is built from 17 residues. The chain's CDR3 is CASSKPQPTSRNLGCGF. The CDR3 DNA sequence: TGTGCCAGCAGCAAACCGCAACCGACAAGTCGGAATTTGGGGTGCGGCTTC.

This clonotype was counted between two and nine times. The rearrangement uses TRBV6-2 or TRBV6-3 and TRBJ1-1, with D possibly being TRBD1 (5 bases). The CDR3 extends over 16 amino acids. Trimming removed 0 bases from V and 0 bases from J, with 11 bases in between. The germline CDR1 and CDR2 sequences are MNHEY and SVGEGT. CDR3: CASSYSPGRLNTEAFF. Written as DNA, the CDR3 is TGTGCCAGCAGTTACTCTCCGGGACGGCTGAACACTGAAGCTTTCTTT.

The sample holds a few counts of this clonotype. This rearrangement joins TRBV20-1 to TRBJ2-2; D is possibly TRBD2 (6 bases). Deletions cut 2 bases from V and 4 bases from J, with 14 bases between. The CDR3 runs to 15 residues. Germline V gene data show CDR1 as DFQATT and CDR2 as SNEGSKA (reference sequence). This CDR3 reads CSARRAGRGTGELFF. The CDR3 region has the DNA TGCAGTGCTAGACGTGCGGGGCGAGGCACCGGGGAGCTGTTTTTT.

This clonotype has just a few counts. The chain carries TRBV7-9 and TRBJ2-3; 7 positions agree with TRBD2. The ends lost 4 bases at V and 9 bases at J; junction bases unmatched: 4. The CDR3 contains 12 residues. Germline V gene sequence: CDR1 SEHNR, CDR2 FQNEAQ (reference sequence). CDR3 coding DNA: TGTGCCAGCAGCTATAGCGGGTCGACGCAGTATTTT. This encodes CASSYSGSTQYF. Supplemented by reference TRBV7-9 and TRBJ2-3, the full variable domain reads DTGVSQNPRHKITKRGQNVTFRCDPISEHNRLYWYRQTLGQGPEFLTYFQNEAQLEKSRLLSDRFSAERPKGSFSTLEIQRTEQGDSAMYLCASSYSGSTQYFGPGTRLTVL.

The gene calls are TRBV20-1 and TRBJ2-7; 10 nucleotides align to TRBD2. This CDR3 spans 13 amino acids. CDR1 is DFQATT and CDR2 is SNEGSKA in the germline V gene (reference sequence). Here the CDR3 reads CSRFGLAGDEQYF. The CDR3 bases are TGCAGCCGCTTCGGGCTAGCGGGGGACGAGCAGTACTTC.

The chain joins TRBV5-1 to TRBJ2-7; TRBD1 aligns across 10 bases. CDR1 is SGHRS, CDR2 YFSETQ, per germline. V lost 2 bases to trimming and J lost 5 bases; unmatched junction nucleotides: 7. The CDR3 loop spans 15 amino acids. The CDR3 DNA sequence: TGCGCCAGCAGCTTTGCGACAGGGGGCGTCGACGAGCAGTACTTC. The encoded protein is CASSFATGGVDEQYF.

This clonotype was seen a handful of times. The chain has TRBV3-1 and TRBJ2-4, with 8 bases matching TRBD2. Germline V gene data show CDR1 as LGHDT and CDR2 as YNNKEL (reference sequence). Unmatched junction bases numbered 5, after V lost 4 bases and J lost 6 bases. The CDR3 extends over 14 amino acids. The CDR3 reads CASSLGLVGNIQYF. The CDR3 region has the DNA TGTGCCAGCAGCCTGGGACTAGTAGGAAACATTCAGTACTTC.

Points on this clonotype: Its ends do not fully match the called genes, so a read error is possible. The chain combines TRBV29-1 with TRBJ2-5, with 7 bases that match TRBD1. The CDR3 loop spans 12 amino acids. Germline V gives CDR1 SQVTM, CDR2 ANQGSEA. This CDR3 reads CSFDRQGETQYF. The CDR3 coding sequence is TGCAGCTTTGACCGACAGGGTGAGACCCAGTACTTC.

The gene calls are TRBV4-2 and TRBJ2-6; TRBD1 might be the D (5 bases). The CDR3 consists of 18 residues. Trimming took 0 bases from V and 1 from J, leaving 13 bases between them. Germline V CDR1 and CDR2: LGHNA, YNFKEQ. The CDR3 bases are TGTGCCAGCAGCCAAGATCTTGGGGCAGTATCTGGGGCCAACGTCCTGACTTTC. Translation gives CASSQDLGAVSGANVLTF.

This clonotype was seen a few times. The genes are TRBV12-3 or TRBV12-4 and TRBJ1-1; tentative D call: TRBD1 (6 bases). This CDR3 is built from 12 residues. V was trimmed by 7 bases and J by 10 bases, leaving 16 bases between them. CDR3 nucleotides: TGTGCCAGCACCCGGGAGGGGGGCAGAGCTTTCTTT. Residues: CASTREGGRAFF.

This clonotype was detected a few times. The chain joins TRBV28 to TRBJ2-3, with 9 bases fitting TRBD1. CDR1 is MDHEN, CDR2 SYDVKM, per germline. This CDR3 comprises 15 residues. V lost 5 bases to trimming and J lost 3 bases; unmatched junction nucleotides: 6. CDR3 loop: CASSGDRANTDTQYF. The CDR3, as DNA: TGTGCCAGCAGTGGGGACAGGGCGAATACAGATACGCAGTATTTT.

In this sample, this clonotype turned up a few times. The chain has TRBV3-1 and TRBJ2-7; no reliable D call. The CDR3 covers 12 residues. V was clipped by 3 bases and J by 1 base, with 4 bases between them. Germline-derived CDR1 and CDR2 are LGHDT and YNNKEL (reference sequence). The CDR3 sequence: CASSQESYEQYF. Written as DNA, the CDR3 is TGTGCCAGCAGCCAGGAGTCCTACGAGCAGTACTTC.